This T cell receptor (beta chain) was sequenced during a study of T cells in Graves' hyperthyroidism and ophthalmopathy. About this clonotype: The target antigen is unknown.

The germline CDR1 and CDR2 sequences are SQVTM and ANQGSEA. The V gene lost 7 bases and the J gene lost 1 base, with 10 bases spanning the gap. The CDR3 consists of 12 residues. From RNA transcripts, TCR beta CDR3 regions were amplified. The HTBI set primed first-round TCR CDR3 RT-PCR. TCRdb recomputed calls from the multiplex PCR reads with MiXCR, one row per CDR3 protein. The sample records more than 500,000 distinct CDR3 sequences, around 46% being singletons. Broader study findings: Prediction of ophthalmopathy progression came a median around 6.1 months pre-onset.

The sample comprised peripheral blood or thyroid tissue (not recorded which). The clonotype originates from an adult woman with Graves' disease, either hyperthyroidism or ophthalmopathy (not recorded which). This sequence joins TRBV29-1 and TRBJ1-1; D is uncertain. The CDR3 protein is CSAGQANTEAFF. Written as DNA, the CDR3 is TGCAGCGCTGGGCAGGCGAACACTGAAGCTTTCTTT. The full variable domain, its missing parts supplied by reference TRBV29-1 and TRBJ1-1, is SAVISQKPSRDICQRGTSLTIQCQVDSQVTMMFWYRQQPGQSLTLIATANQGSEATYESGFVIDKFPISRPNLTFSTLTVSNMSPEDSSIYLCSAGQANTEAFFGQGTRLTVV.